The 11 T cell receptor beta chains below all came from one sample that was sequenced in a study of identical twins. Using its own MiXCR run on the 5' RACE reads, TCRdb lists one record per CDR3 protein. The profile shows under 300,000 distinct CDR3 sequences, approximately 11% of them singletons. These data were likewise used in another study, on yellow fever vaccine responses in identical twins.

The sample consisted of memory (CD45RO+) T cells sorted from blood. The origin of the receptors is a woman aged 18-35 years in good health.

This clonotype was seen just once. A junction end diverges from the germline sequence, so it may reflect a read error. V and J are TRBV29-1 and TRBJ2-3; unclear D gene. This CDR3 is built from 12 residues. Germline lookup yields CDR1 SQVTM and CDR2 ANQGSEA. The CDR3 nucleotides read TGCAGCATTGAACCTAACACAGATACGCAGTATTTT. Translation: CSIEPNTDTQYF.

This clonotype was seen more than once but under ten times. The V gene is TRBV12-3 or TRBV12-4, the J gene TRBJ2-1; TRBD2 might be the D (6 bases). The CDR3 is 17 amino acids. V was cut by 0 bases and J by 0 bases, with 12 bases left in between. In nucleotides, the CDR3 is TGTGCCAGCAGTTTAGCGGGTCGGGGGAGCTCCTACAATGAGCAGTTCTTC. Translation gives CASSLAGRGSSYNEQFF.

This chain joins TRBV5-1 and TRBJ2-7, with 8 bases that match TRBD2. The V gene's germline CDR1 is SGHRS and CDR2 YFSETQ. The CDR3 totals 15 residues. Trimming took 7 bases from V and 2 from J; bases not matched to a gene: 11. CDR3 DNA: TGCGCCAGCTCTGAGGGAAGCGGGAGAACCTACGAGCAGTACTTC. Translating it yields CASSEGSGRTYEQYF.

The table lists this clonotype with a few counts. This chain connects TRBV6-5 to TRBJ1-2; TRBD1 is a possible D gene (5 bases). Trimming removed 8 bases at V and 8 bases at J, with 15 bases between. CDR1 is MNHEY and CDR2 is SVGAGI in the germline V gene. The CDR3 sequence is 12 residues long. Here the CDR3 reads CASCQGRGGYTF. In DNA, the CDR3 is TGTGCCAGCTGTCAGGGCAGAGGAGGCTACACCTTC.

This clonotype showed up many times. Compared with germline, one end of the junction differs, possibly owing to a read error. The J gene is TRBJ2-4, the V gene TRBV12-3 or TRBV12-4, with 10 bases aligning to TRBD1. CDR3 length: 12 amino acids. This chain's CDR3 is CASTLGGTGASF. The CDR3 coding sequence is TGTGCCAGCACTCTAGGGGGGACAGGGGCGTCCTTC.

This clonotype was recorded at least ten times. The CDR3, as DNA: TGTGCCAGCAGGCAGGGGAGTCTGGCCGGGGAGCTGTTTTTT. Translating it yields CASRQGSLAGELFF. The V gene is TRBV11-2, the J gene TRBJ2-2; tentative D call: TRBD1 (6 bases). V was pared by 6 bases and J by 6 bases, with 14 bases between. The CDR3 contains 14 residues. Germline CDR1 and CDR2: SGHAT and FQNNGV.

The rearrangement uses TRBV4-2 and TRBJ2-4; possible D gene TRBD1, 6 bases. The CDR3 runs 14 residues. The V end lost 0 bases, the J end lost 4 bases, and 7 bases lay between the germline ends. The germline CDR1 and CDR2 sequences are LGHNA and YNFKEQ. The CDR3 nucleotides read TGTGCCAGCAGCCAAGATGGACAGAAAAACATTCAGTACTTC. Translation gives CASSQDGQKNIQYF.

The sample holds many counts of this clonotype. The rearrangement uses TRBV29-1 and TRBJ2-2; TRBD1 matches 8 bases. The CDR3 loop spans 14 amino acids. Germline V gene lookup returns CDR1 SQVTM and CDR2 ANQGSEA. Losses at the gene ends were 7 bases for V and 7 bases for J; bases not matched to a gene: 11. In nucleotides, the CDR3 is TGCAGCGCCCCCCGGACAGGGCGAGGCGGGGAGCTGTTTTTT. Translated: CSAPRTGRGGELFF.

This clonotype was found many times. V and J are TRBV3-1 and TRBJ2-4; D remains unclear. Germline values: CDR1 LGHDT, CDR2 YNNKEL (reference sequence). The ends were cut back, 0 bases at V and 6 bases at J, with 0 bases in the middle. This CDR3 is built from 11 residues. DNA for the CDR3: TGTGCCAGCAGCCAAGAAAACATTCAGTACTTC. Encoded protein: CASSQENIQYF. The whole variable domain, remainder taken from reference TRBV3-1 and TRBJ2-4, is DTAVSQTPKYLVTQMGNDKSIKCEQNLGHDTMYWYKQDSKKFLKIMFSYNNKELIINETVPNRFSPKSPDKAHLNLHINSLELGDSAVYFCASSQENIQYFGAGTRLSVL.

J is TRBJ2-5 and V is TRBV7-2; no clear D. The CDR3 has 14 residues. V lost 2 bases and J lost 8, with 15 bases in between. Germline CDR1 is SGHTA and CDR2 is FQGNSA. CDR3 nucleotide sequence: TGTGCCAGCAGCTTAAATGGGGATCTCGGAACCCAGTACTTC. Encoded protein: CASSLNGDLGTQYF. Variable domain in full (rest from reference TRBV7-2 and TRBJ2-5): GAGVSQSPSNKVTEKGKDVELRCDPISGHTALYWYRQSLGQGLEFLIYFQGNSAPDKSGLPSDRFSAERTGGSVSTLTIQRTQQEDSAVYLCASSLNGDLGTQYFGPGTRLLVL.

The CDR3 DNA follows: TGCGCCAGCAGCCCAGGAAAAGAGACCCAGTACTTC. Its translation: CASSPGKETQYF. The chain joins TRBV5-1 to TRBJ2-5; D is unclear. V was pared by 4 bases and J by 3 bases, with 7 bases between. The CDR3 has 12 residues. The germline V gene encodes CDR1 SGHRS and CDR2 YFSETQ.